These 12 T cell receptor beta chains originate from one sample sequenced in a study of OX40 agonist ivuxolimab in advanced cancers. Clones were read by immunoSEQ multiplex PCR, and TCRdb kept only the in-frame ones, dropping some. The profile shows 55,000 to 75,000 clones, 75% to 90% of them singletons. The source material was CD4+ or CD8+ T cells sorted from blood, sampled in a trial of the OX40 agonist ivuxolimab. These receptors all stem from an adult with an advanced solid tumor such as melanoma, head and neck, liver or kidney cancer.

The chain combines TRBV7-2 with TRBJ1-3; 9 bases fit TRBD1. CDR3 length: 15 residues. In germline, CDR1 is SGHTA, CDR2 FQGNSA. The V gene end was trimmed by 4 bases and the J gene end by 4 bases; junction bases not matched to a gene: 5. The CDR3 sequence: CASSSSGTGGNTIYF. For the CDR3, the DNA is TGTGCCAGCAGCTCATCCGGGACAGGGGGAAACACCATATATTTT.

The rearrangement uses TRBV5-4 and TRBJ2-1, with 12 bases that match TRBD2. CDR3 length equals 16 residues. Germline CDR1 SGHNT, CDR2 YYREEE (reference sequence). V lost 7 bases, J lost 7 bases, and 12 bases stayed unmatched. This CDR3 is CASGRELAGGNNEQFF. For the CDR3, the DNA is TGTGCCAGCGGCAGGGAGCTAGCGGGAGGGAATAATGAGCAGTTCTTC. Using reference TRBV5-4 and TRBJ2-1 for the parts outside the CDR3, the full variable domain is ETGVTQSPTHLIKTRGQQVTLRCSSQSGHNTVSWYQQALGQGPQFIFQYYREEENGRGNFPPRFSGLQFPNYSSELNVNALELDDSALYLCASGRELAGGNNEQFFGPGTRLTVL.

J is TRBJ2-7 and V is TRBV7-9, with 11 bases matching TRBD2. The germline CDR1 and CDR2 sequences are SEHNR and FQNEAQ (reference sequence). The CDR3 is made up of 19 amino acids. With V trimmed by 1 base and J by 0 bases, 11 bases remained unmatched. The CDR3 is CASSLVLAGGLSSSYEQYF. CDR3 sequence (DNA): TGTGCCAGCAGCTTAGTCCTAGCGGGAGGTTTGAGTAGCTCCTACGAGCAGTACTTC. The variable domain in full, with the rest retrieved from reference TRBV7-9 and TRBJ2-7, is DTGVSQNPRHKITKRGQNVTFRCDPISEHNRLYWYRQTLGQGPEFLTYFQNEAQLEKSRLLSDRFSAERPKGSFSTLEIQRTEQGDSAMYLCASSLVLAGGLSSSYEQYFGPGTRLTVT.

In this sample, this clone turned up a few times. The chain uses TRBV5-4 and TRBJ2-2; D is unresolved. The CDR3 loop spans 13 amino acids. Between the trimmed V and J ends, which lost 4 bases and 6 bases, there was a span of 10 bases. Germline CDR1 SGHNT, CDR2 YYREEE (reference sequence). CDR3 region: CASSSREAGELFF. As DNA, the CDR3 is TGTGCCAGCAGCAGTAGAGAGGCCGGGGAGCTGTTTTTT.

The rearrangement joins TRBV28 to TRBJ1-2; D gene unclear. Germline values: CDR1 MDHEN, CDR2 SYDVKM. The CDR3 has 12 residues. V lost 8 bases and J 3 bases, leaving 10 bases between the germline ends. The DNA for the CDR3 is TGTGCCAGCTATAAAGGGTACTATGGCTACACCTTC. Protein sequence: CASYKGYYGYTF.

The chain links TRBV19 to TRBJ2-7; TRBD2 might be the D (6 bases). This CDR3 spans 13 amino acids. V was cut by 1 base and J by 3 bases, with 7 bases left in between. Germline loops: CDR1 LNHDA, CDR2 SQIVND (reference sequence). CDR3 sequence reads: CASSIGTNYEQYF. The DNA for the CDR3 is TGTGCCAGTAGTATAGGGACTAACTACGAGCAGTACTTC.

The J gene is TRBJ1-6, the V gene TRBV2; TRBD1 agrees at 9 bases. Germline V lookup: CDR1 SNHLY, CDR2 FYNNEI. The CDR3 length is 14 residues. The junction had 6 bases not matched to a gene; V was cut back by 5 bases and J by 10 bases. The CDR3 nucleotides are TGTGCCAGCAGTTGGACAGGGGTTCGGTCACCCCTCCACTTT. Translation gives CASSWTGVRSPLHF.

This chain links TRBV2 with TRBJ1-3; D perhaps matches TRBD1 (6 bases). CDR3 length: 17 amino acids. Germline CDR1 and CDR2: SNHLY and FYNNEI. The germline V and J ends were trimmed by 4 bases and 0 bases, with 16 bases remaining between them. DNA for the CDR3: TGTGCCAGCAGTGGGGGGATTGGGGGCCCCTCTGGAAACACCATATATTTT. This codes for CASSGGIGGPSGNTIYF. Filled out from reference TRBV2 and TRBJ1-3, the complete variable domain reads EPEVTQTPSHQVTQMGQEVILRCVPISNHLYFYWYRQILGQKVEFLVSFYNNEISEKSEIFDDQFSVERPDGSNFTLKIRSTKLEDSAMYFCASSGGIGGPSGNTIYFGEGSWLTVV.

This chain connects TRBV30 to TRBJ2-1, with a weak D call TRBD2 (5 bases). Germline V gives CDR1 GTSNPN, CDR2 SVGIG (reference sequence). V shed 4 bases and J shed 6 bases, with 13 bases lying between them. This CDR3 region has 13 residues. The CDR3 sequence is CAWNVGEPNEQFF. Written as DNA, the CDR3 is TGTGCCTGGAATGTGGGAGAGCCCAATGAGCAGTTCTTC. Variable domain in full (rest from reference TRBV30 and TRBJ2-1): SQTIHQWPATLVQPVGSPLSLECTVEGTSNPNLYWYRQAAGRGLQLLFYSVGIGQISSEVPQNLSASRPQDRQFILSSKKLLLSDSGFYLCAWNVGEPNEQFFGPGTRLTVL.

V usage is TRBV19 and J usage is TRBJ1-4; weak D call: TRBD1 (6 bases). Germline-derived CDR1 and CDR2 are LNHDA and SQIVND (reference sequence). CDR3 length equals 14 residues. V lost 5 bases and J lost 5, with 12 bases in between. CDR3 sequence: CASSVQGLNEKLFF. The CDR3 DNA is TGTGCCAGTAGTGTACAGGGTTTGAATGAAAAACTGTTTTTT.

The V gene is TRBV5-1, the J gene TRBJ2-1; TRBD2 agrees at 11 bases. V shed 4 bases, J shed 15 bases, and the junction held 12 bases outside the gene matches. Germline lookup yields CDR1 SGHRS and CDR2 YFSETQ. The CDR3 spans 14 residues. CDR3 bases: TGCGCCAGCAGCATCGGGACTAGCGGACGACCGAGGTTCTTC. It translates to CASSIGTSGRPRFF.

The genes are TRBV5-6 and TRBJ2-3; TRBD1 agrees at 9 bases. With V trimmed by 0 bases and J by 6 bases, 5 bases remained unmatched. Germline CDR1 SGHDT, CDR2 YYEEEE. This CDR3 spans 15 amino acids. The CDR3 loop is CASSLGGQGIDTQYF. CDR3 nucleotide sequence: TGTGCCAGCAGCTTGGGAGGACAGGGGATTGATACGCAGTATTTT. Drawing the rest from reference TRBV5-6 and TRBJ2-3, the complete variable domain is DAGVTQSPTHLIKTRGQQVTLRCSPKSGHDTVSWYQQALGQGPQFIFQYYEEEERQRGNFPDRFSGHQFPNYSSELNVNALLLGDSALYLCASSLGGQGIDTQYFGPGTRLTVL.